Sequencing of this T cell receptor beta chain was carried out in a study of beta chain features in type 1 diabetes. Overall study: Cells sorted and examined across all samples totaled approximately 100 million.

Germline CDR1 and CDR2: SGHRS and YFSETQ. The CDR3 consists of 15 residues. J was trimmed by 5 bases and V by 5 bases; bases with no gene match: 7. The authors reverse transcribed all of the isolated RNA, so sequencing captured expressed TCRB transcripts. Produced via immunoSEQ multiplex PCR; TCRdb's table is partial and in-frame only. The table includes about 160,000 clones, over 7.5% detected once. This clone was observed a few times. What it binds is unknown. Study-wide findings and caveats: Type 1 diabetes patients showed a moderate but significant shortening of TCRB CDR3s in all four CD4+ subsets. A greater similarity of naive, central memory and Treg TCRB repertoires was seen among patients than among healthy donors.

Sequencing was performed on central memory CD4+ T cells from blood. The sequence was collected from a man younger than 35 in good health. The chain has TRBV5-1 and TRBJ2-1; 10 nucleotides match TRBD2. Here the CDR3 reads CASRPGLAVNNEQFF. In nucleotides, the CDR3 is TGCGCCAGCAGACCCGGACTAGCGGTTAACAATGAGCAGTTCTTC.